Sequencing of this T cell receptor beta chain was carried out in a study of cytomegalovirus exposure and HLA in healthy donors. Broader study findings: Further analysis was carried out later, and it showed several of the most significant clusters appearing linked to common viral pathogens. Previous analysis showed most TCR beta V segments were productive about 87% or about 30% of the time.

PCR amplification relied on 60 Vbeta primers (plus 13 Jbeta primers). Clones were sequenced by immunoSEQ multiplex PCR, and TCRdb holds only the in-frame ones, with some missing. Of fewer than 120,000 clones listed, more than 70% are singletons. Germline loops: CDR1 WSHSY, CDR2 SAAADI. CDR3 length equals 11 residues. V dropped 8 bases and J dropped 2 bases, with 4 bases sitting between them. To note about this clone: The antigen remains undetermined.

The TCR sequence derives from a woman in her sixties or seventies in good health and CMV-seropositive. J is TRBJ2-1 and V is TRBV10-2, with D uncertain. Sequenced: PBMCs. The CDR3 is CASQTYNEQFF. CDR3 DNA sequence: TGCGCCAGCCAAACCTACAATGAGCAGTTCTTC.